The next 20 T cell receptor beta chains were all read from a single sample in a study of cytomegalovirus exposure and HLA in healthy donors. Generated by immunoSEQ multiplex PCR, the TCRdb table keeps only in-frame clones and is missing some. The sample gives tens of thousands of clones, over 85% of which show up once; 3.6% is in the top ten. The sample was PBMCs. The receptors originated from a woman aged 30 to 39 in good health and CMV-seronegative.

The chain links TRBV10-3 to TRBJ2-3, with D possibly being TRBD1 (6 bases). The CDR3 has 15 amino acids. Per germline, CDR1 ENHRY and CDR2 SYGVKD. V was cut by 3 bases and J by 1 base, with 11 bases left in between. CDR3 protein: CAISEGGSRTDTQYF. The CDR3 region has the DNA TGTGCCATCAGTGAAGGGGGTAGTCGCACAGATACGCAGTATTTT.

In this sample, this clone turned up a few times. J is TRBJ2-7 and V is TRBV5-6; 11 nucleotides agree with TRBD2. Germline V gives CDR1 SGHDT, CDR2 YYEEEE. J gave up 4 bases and V 1 base, and 4 bases lay outside the gene matches. There are 15 residues in the CDR3. For the CDR3, the DNA is TGTGCCAGCAGCTTGCCCCTAGCGGGAGGTTACGAGCAGTACTTC. It encodes CASSLPLAGGYEQYF.

The DNA for the CDR3 is TGCGCCAGCACCTCCCTAAGGGAGGTGGGGGGCTACACCTTC. It codes for CASTSLREVGGYTF. The chain has TRBV4-1 and TRBJ1-2; D unresolved. The CDR3 contains 14 residues. Trimming cost V 7 bases and J 8 bases, with 20 bases left between them. Germline values: CDR1 MGHRA, CDR2 YSYEKL.

J is TRBJ1-2 and V is TRBV28, with TRBD1 matching 10 bases. Germline trimming cut 3 bases from V and 8 bases from J; bases unmatched to any gene: 9. The germline CDR1 and CDR2 sequences are MDHEN and SYDVKM. The CDR3 contains 15 residues. CDR3 loop: CASSFTGTGDVGYTF. In nucleotides, the CDR3 is TGTGCCAGCAGTTTCACCGGGACAGGGGACGTCGGCTACACCTTC.

This chain joins TRBV2 and TRBJ1-1, with 8 bases that match TRBD1. The CDR3 loop spans 13 amino acids. Germline V gene lookup returns CDR1 SNHLY and CDR2 FYNNEI. V shed 9 bases, J shed 1 base, and the junction held 4 bases outside the gene matches. The DNA for the CDR3 is TGTGCCAGAACCGGGACAGGGAACACTGAAGCTTTCTTT. It codes for CARTGTGNTEAFF. The full variable domain, in which reference TRBV2 and TRBJ1-1 provide the parts outside the CDR3, is EPEVTQTPSHQVTQMGQEVILRCVPISNHLYFYWYRQILGQKVEFLVSFYNNEISEKSEIFDDQFSVERPDGSNFTLKIRSTKLEDSAMYFCARTGTGNTEAFFGQGTRLTVV.

The chain couples TRBV7-2 to TRBJ2-3; 7 bases agree with TRBD2. Germline loops: CDR1 SGHTA, CDR2 FQGNSA. Trimming cost V 1 base and J 4 bases; bases outside gene matches: 5. The CDR3 is 15 residues long. The CDR3 DNA is TGTGCCAGCAGCTTAGAGGGGACTAATCCAGATACGCAGTATTTT. It specifies CASSLEGTNPDTQYF.

This clone was seen a handful of times. The genes are TRBV18 and TRBJ1-2; no clear D. Germline CDR1 KGHSH, CDR2 LQKENI. The V and J ends lost 5 bases and 1 base respectively, with 8 bases between them. The CDR3 is 13 residues long. CDR3 residues: CASSSGNNYGYTF. The CDR3 coding sequence is TGTGCCAGCTCATCCGGGAATAACTATGGCTACACCTTC.

The gene calls are TRBV19 and TRBJ2-3, with D tentatively TRBD2 (5 bases). Germline V gene sequence: CDR1 LNHDA, CDR2 SQIVND (reference sequence). The CDR3 has 15 residues. With 7 bases removed from V and 1 base from J, the gap between germline ends came to 15 bases. The CDR3 sequence is CASKSGTARTDTQYF. The DNA for the CDR3 is TGTGCCAGTAAATCGGGAACAGCTCGCACAGATACGCAGTATTTT.

The J gene is TRBJ1-1, the V gene TRBV9; TRBD1 matches 11 bases. The CDR3 loop spans 13 amino acids. V lost 4 bases and J lost 7; bases outside the gene matches: 3. Germline CDR1 SGDLS, CDR2 YYNGEE. The CDR3 DNA follows: TGTGCCAGCAGCCCGGGGACAGGGGGTGAAGCTTTCTTT. This sequence encodes CASSPGTGGEAFF.

The CDR3 is CASSLEARGKTQYF. The CDR3, as DNA: TGTGCCAGCAGCTTAGAAGCGCGGGGTAAGACCCAGTACTTC. This rearrangement joins TRBV7-2 to TRBJ2-5; a weak D match, TRBD2 (6 bases). CDR3 length: 14 amino acids. V was pared by 1 base and J by 6 bases, with 12 bases between. Germline V gives CDR1 SGHTA, CDR2 FQGNSA.

The V gene is TRBV5-1, the J gene TRBJ2-5, with D perhaps TRBD2 (6 bases). This CDR3 spans 15 amino acids. Trimming pared 4 bases from V and 4 bases from J, leaving 17 bases between. CDR1 and CDR2 from the germline V gene are SGHRS and YFSETQ. The DNA for the CDR3 is TGCGCCAGCAGCCCATATTCCGGGAGCGGAGAGACCCAGTACTTC. Its protein is CASSPYSGSGETQYF.

The chain has TRBV2 and TRBJ2-1; D not resolved. Trimming pared 4 bases from V and 10 bases from J, leaving 8 bases between. The CDR3 is 11 residues long. The germline V gene encodes CDR1 SNHLY and CDR2 FYNNEI. CDR3 DNA sequence: TGTGCCAGCAGTGGGGCTATCGAGCAGTTCTTC. It codes for CASSGAIEQFF.

This chain uses TRBV20-1 with TRBJ2-1, with D possibly matching TRBD2 (5 bases). Trimming removed 6 bases at V and 5 bases at J, with 5 bases between. CDR3 length: 10 residues. Germline assignment: CDR1 DFQATT and CDR2 SNEGSKA (reference sequence). CDR3 loop: CSALDNEQFF. Written as DNA, the CDR3 is TGCAGTGCACTAGACAATGAGCAGTTCTTC.

This rearrangement joins TRBV2 to TRBJ2-1; 12 nucleotides agree with TRBD2. The ends lost 6 bases at V and 4 bases at J; junction bases unmatched: 4. CDR3 size: 15 residues. CDR1 is SNHLY, CDR2 FYNNEI, per germline. CDR3 loop: CASRVTSGGYNEQFF. The DNA of the CDR3 is TGTGCCAGCAGAGTTACTAGCGGGGGGTACAATGAGCAGTTCTTC. Together with reference TRBV2 and TRBJ2-1, the CDR3 gives the full variable domain: EPEVTQTPSHQVTQMGQEVILRCVPISNHLYFYWYRQILGQKVEFLVSFYNNEISEKSEIFDDQFSVERPDGSNFTLKIRSTKLEDSAMYFCASRVTSGGYNEQFFGPGTRLTVL.

The chain has TRBV9 and TRBJ2-2; no firm D call. This CDR3 contains 14 residues. Germline V gene lookup returns CDR1 SGDLS and CDR2 YYNGEE. Between the trimmed V and J ends, which lost 2 bases and 4 bases, there was a span of 9 bases. CDR3 DNA sequence: TGTGCCAGCAGCGTTACTTTTGGCACCGGGGAGCTGTTTTTT. It encodes CASSVTFGTGELFF.

J is TRBJ2-1 and V is TRBV5-8; 7 bases agree with TRBD1. V was clipped by 4 bases and J by 0 bases; unmatched bases: 4. CDR3 length: 15 amino acids. Germline assignment: CDR1 SGHTS and CDR2 YDEGEE. CDR3 nucleotides: TGTGCCAGCAGCCGGGGACAGAGCTCCTACAATGAGCAGTTCTTC. It encodes CASSRGQSSYNEQFF.

The chain recombines TRBV6-6 with TRBJ1-1, with D uncertain. The germline V and J ends were trimmed by 8 bases and 4 bases, with 17 bases remaining between them. In germline, CDR1 is MNHNY, CDR2 SVGAGI (reference sequence). The CDR3 length is 14 residues. CDR3 protein: CASWNIGGGTEAFF. Written as DNA, the CDR3 is TGTGCCAGCTGGAACATAGGAGGAGGCACTGAAGCTTTCTTT.

This sequence joins TRBV5-4 and TRBJ1-2; weak D call: TRBD1 (5 bases). The CDR3 contains 14 residues. Per germline, CDR1 SGHNT and CDR2 YYREEE (reference sequence). Between the trimmed V and J ends, which lost 4 bases and 6 bases, there was a span of 16 bases. CDR3 coding DNA: TGTGCCAGCAGCAAAGACACCACGGGGGATGGCTACACCTTC. This encodes CASSKDTTGDGYTF.

This clone was seen just once. The chain joins TRBV18 to TRBJ1-4; D remains unclear. The germline CDR1 and CDR2 sequences are KGHSH and LQKENI. V was trimmed by 1 base and J by 2 bases, leaving 5 bases between them. CDR3 size: 14 residues. CDR3 nucleotides: TGTGCCAGCTCACCACAAAGCACTAATGAAAAACTGTTTTTT. This gives the protein CASSPQSTNEKLFF.

The V gene is TRBV19, the J gene TRBJ1-2, with 10 nucleotides matching TRBD1. This CDR3 is built from 17 residues. The junction had 9 bases not matched to a gene; V was cut back by 5 bases and J by 0 bases. Germline assignment: CDR1 LNHDA and CDR2 SQIVND (reference sequence). The CDR3 region is CASSGNPGQGSNYGYTF. The CDR3 coding sequence is TGTGCCAGTAGTGGAAACCCGGGACAGGGGTCTAACTATGGCTACACCTTC.